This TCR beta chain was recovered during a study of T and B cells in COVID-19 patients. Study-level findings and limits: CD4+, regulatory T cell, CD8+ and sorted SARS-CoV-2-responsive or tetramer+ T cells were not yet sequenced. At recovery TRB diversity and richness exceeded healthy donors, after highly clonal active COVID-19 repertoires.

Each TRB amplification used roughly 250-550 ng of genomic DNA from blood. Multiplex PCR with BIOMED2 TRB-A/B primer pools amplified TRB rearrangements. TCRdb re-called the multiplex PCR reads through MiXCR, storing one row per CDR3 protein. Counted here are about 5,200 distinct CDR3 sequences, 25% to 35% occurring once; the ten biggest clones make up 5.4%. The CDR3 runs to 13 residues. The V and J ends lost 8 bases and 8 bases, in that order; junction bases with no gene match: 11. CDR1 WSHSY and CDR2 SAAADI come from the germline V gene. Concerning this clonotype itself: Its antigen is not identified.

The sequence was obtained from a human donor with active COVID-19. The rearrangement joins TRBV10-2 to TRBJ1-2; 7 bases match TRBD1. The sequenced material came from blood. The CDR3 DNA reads TGCGCCAGCCTGAACGACAGGGCACTCGGCTACACCTTC. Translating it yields CASLNDRALGYTF.